The next 9 T cell receptor beta chains were all read from a single sample in a study of T-cell reconstitution after alpha-beta-depleted transplantation in children. Library preparation (for TCRbeta) was performed with unique molecular identifiers. TCRdb fed the PCR reads into MiXCR, producing one record per CDR3 protein. Of roughly 590,000 distinct CDR3 sequences in the sample, around 16% were seen once. The source material was PBMCs from the stem cell graft donor, sampled from the stem cell graft. The receptors were gathered from a human donor who donated a stem cell graft to a child with acute myeloid leukemia.

This clonotype has at least ten counts. CDR3 coding DNA: TGCAGTGCCCAGGCGGGGGGAGGCACAGATACGCAGTATTTT. This encodes CSAQAGGGTDTQYF. The V gene is TRBV20-1, the J gene TRBJ2-3; 8 bases align to TRBD2. J was trimmed by 1 base and V by 6 bases; bases with no gene match: 6. CDR1 is DFQATT and CDR2 is SNEGSKA in the germline V gene (reference sequence). The CDR3 has 14 residues.

This clonotype turned up a few times. The chain's CDR3 is CASSRDRGKDYGYTF. CDR3 coding DNA: TGCGCCAGCAGCCGCGACAGGGGGAAAGACTATGGCTACACCTTC. This chain connects TRBV5-1 to TRBJ1-2; 9 positions agree with TRBD1. Germline CDR1 reads SGHRS; CDR2 reads YFSETQ. The CDR3 consists of 15 residues. After removal of 4 bases from V and 3 bases from J, the junction contained 7 bases not matched to a gene.

In this sample, this clonotype turned up many times. The chain carries TRBV5-1 and TRBJ1-1; the D gene is possibly TRBD1 (6 bases). Trimming shortened V by 3 bases and J by 1 base, and 10 bases separated the two germline ends. This CDR3 spans 14 amino acids. Per germline, CDR1 SGHRS and CDR2 YFSETQ. As DNA, the CDR3 is TGCGCCAGCAGCTGGGGACATCAGAACACTGAAGCTTTCTTT. The encoded protein is CASSWGHQNTEAFF.

This clonotype came up a few times. The CDR3, as DNA: TGTGCCAGCAGTGCCGGACTAGCGGGGGGAATTTACCAAGAGACCCAGTACTTC. Translating it yields CASSAGLAGGIYQETQYF. The J gene is TRBJ2-5, the V gene TRBV6-1; 14 positions agree with TRBD2. J gave up 0 bases and V 4 bases, and 7 bases lay outside the gene matches. Germline V gene lookup returns CDR1 MNHNS and CDR2 SASEGT. The CDR3 is made up of 18 amino acids.

CDR3 residues: CATSTRNTGELFF. The CDR3 bases are TGTGCCACCTCGACAAGGAACACCGGGGAGCTGTTTTTT. The rearrangement links TRBV2 to TRBJ2-2; no clear D. V dropped 10 bases and J dropped 1 base, with 10 bases sitting between them. The CDR3 length is 13 residues. The germline V gene has CDR1 SNHLY and CDR2 FYNNEI.

This clonotype was counted many times. V and J are TRBV25-1 and TRBJ1-1, with TRBD1 matching over 7 bases. This CDR3 region has 13 residues. CDR1 and CDR2 (germline): MGHDK, SYGVNS. Trimming removed 5 bases from V and 4 bases from J; junction bases left unmatched: 4. CDR3 loop: CASSQGGGTEAFF. In nucleotides, the CDR3 is TGTGCCAGCAGTCAGGGGGGTGGCACTGAAGCTTTCTTT.

This clonotype was seen just once. J is TRBJ2-3 and V is TRBV28; 9 nucleotides align to TRBD2. The CDR3 spans 16 residues. V was pared by 3 bases and J by 4 bases, with 8 bases of the junction left unmatched. Germline V gene data show CDR1 as MDHEN and CDR2 as SYDVKM. CDR3: CASSFAGGGASDTQYF. The CDR3 DNA follows: TGTGCCAGCAGTTTTGCCGGCGGGGGGGCTTCAGATACGCAGTATTTT. The variable domain in full, completed from reference TRBV28 and TRBJ2-3, reads DVKVTQSSRYLVKRTGEKVFLECVQDMDHENMFWYRQDPGLGLRLIYFSYDVKMKEKGDIPEGYSVSREKKERFSLILESASTNQTSMYLCASSFAGGGASDTQYFGPGTRLTVL.

The chain has TRBV20-1 and TRBJ1-5; 7 nucleotides align to TRBD1. The CDR3 is 18 residues long. Germline V lookup: CDR1 DFQATT, CDR2 SNEGSKA (reference sequence). V shed 0 bases and J 1 base; nucleotides not matched to a gene: 12. The CDR3 nucleotides read TGCAGTGCTAGAGATCCTGACAGGGTCCTAGAAAGCAATCAGCCCCAGCATTTT. Residues: CSARDPDRVLESNQPQHF.

This clonotype was seen a handful of times. The chain couples TRBV7-2 to TRBJ2-2, with D perhaps matching TRBD1 (5 bases). Germline V gene data show CDR1 as SGHTA and CDR2 as FQGNSA. This CDR3 has 13 amino acids. The V gene lost 5 bases and the J gene lost 9 bases, with 13 bases spanning the gap. Here the CDR3 reads CASSPLGHRELFF. The CDR3 DNA reads TGTGCCAGCAGCCCCTTGGGGCACCGGGAGCTGTTTTTT.